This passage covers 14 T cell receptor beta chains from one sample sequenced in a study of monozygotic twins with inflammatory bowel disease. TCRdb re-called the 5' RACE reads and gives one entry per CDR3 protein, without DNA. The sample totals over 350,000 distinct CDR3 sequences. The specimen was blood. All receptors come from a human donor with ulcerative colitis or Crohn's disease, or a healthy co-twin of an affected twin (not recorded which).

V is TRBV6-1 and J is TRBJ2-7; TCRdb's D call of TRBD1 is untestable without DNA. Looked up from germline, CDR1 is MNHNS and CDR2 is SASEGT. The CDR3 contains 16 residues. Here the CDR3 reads CASTTLGPSISYEQYF.

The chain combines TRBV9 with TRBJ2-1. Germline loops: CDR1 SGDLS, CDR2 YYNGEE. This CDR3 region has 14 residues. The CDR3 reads CASSVDGSLLEQFF. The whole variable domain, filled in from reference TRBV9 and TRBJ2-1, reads DSGVTQTPKHLITATGQRVTLRCSPRSGDLSVYWYQQSLDQGLQFLIQYYNGEERAKGNILERFSAQQFPDLHSELNLSSLELGDSALYFCASSVDGSLLEQFFGPGTRLTVL.

The CDR3 reads CASSVTQGIYEQYF. V usage is TRBV6-1 and J usage is TRBJ2-7; TCRdb's D gene call, TRBD1, goes unchecked for lack of DNA. This CDR3 region has 14 residues. Looked up from germline, CDR1 is MNHNS and CDR2 is SASEGT.

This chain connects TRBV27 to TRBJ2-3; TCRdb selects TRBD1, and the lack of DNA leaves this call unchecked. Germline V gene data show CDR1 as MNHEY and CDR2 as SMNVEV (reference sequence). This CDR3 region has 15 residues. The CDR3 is CASSYLRGRSDTQYF.

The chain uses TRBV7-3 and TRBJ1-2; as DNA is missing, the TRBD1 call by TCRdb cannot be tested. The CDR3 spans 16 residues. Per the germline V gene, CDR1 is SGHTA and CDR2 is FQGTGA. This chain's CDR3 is CASSLHPGGSNYGYTF.

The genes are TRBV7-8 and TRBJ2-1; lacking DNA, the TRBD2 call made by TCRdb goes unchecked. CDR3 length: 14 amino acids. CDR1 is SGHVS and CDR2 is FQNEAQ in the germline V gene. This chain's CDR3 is CSSNPGDSRNEQFF.

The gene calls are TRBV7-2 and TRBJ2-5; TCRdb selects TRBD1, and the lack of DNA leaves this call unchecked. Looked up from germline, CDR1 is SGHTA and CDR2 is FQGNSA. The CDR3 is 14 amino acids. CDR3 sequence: CASSYRQGQETQYF.

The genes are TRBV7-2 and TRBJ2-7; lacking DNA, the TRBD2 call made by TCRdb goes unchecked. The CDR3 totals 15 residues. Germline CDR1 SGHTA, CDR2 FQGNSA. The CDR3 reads CASSFGTPASYEQYF.

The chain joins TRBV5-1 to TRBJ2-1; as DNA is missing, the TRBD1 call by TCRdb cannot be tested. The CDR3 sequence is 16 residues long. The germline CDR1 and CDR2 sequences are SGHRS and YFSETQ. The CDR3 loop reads CASSLTGGGGYNEQFF.

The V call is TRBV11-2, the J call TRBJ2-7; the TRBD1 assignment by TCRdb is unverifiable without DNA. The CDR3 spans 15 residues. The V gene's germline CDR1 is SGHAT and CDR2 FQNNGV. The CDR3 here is CASSLQGTTTREQYF.

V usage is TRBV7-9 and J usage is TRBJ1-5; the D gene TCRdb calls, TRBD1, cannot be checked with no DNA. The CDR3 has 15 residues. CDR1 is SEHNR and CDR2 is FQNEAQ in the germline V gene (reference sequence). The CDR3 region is CASSPGAYSNQPQHF.

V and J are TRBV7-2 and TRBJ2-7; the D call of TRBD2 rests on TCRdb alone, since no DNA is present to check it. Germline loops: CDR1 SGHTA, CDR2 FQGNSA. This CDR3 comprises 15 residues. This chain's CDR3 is CASSFPNSGAYEQYF. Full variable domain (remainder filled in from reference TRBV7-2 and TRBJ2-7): GAGVSQSPSNKVTEKGKDVELRCDPISGHTALYWYRQSLGQGLEFLIYFQGNSAPDKSGLPSDRFSAERTGGSVSTLTIQRTQQEDSAVYLCASSFPNSGAYEQYFGPGTRLTVT.

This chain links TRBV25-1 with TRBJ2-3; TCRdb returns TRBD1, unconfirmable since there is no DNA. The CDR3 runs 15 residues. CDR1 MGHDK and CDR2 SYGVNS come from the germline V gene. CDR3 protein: CASNPHVGLTDTRYF.

This CDR3 reads CASRRLPGPSFTEAFF. The chain combines TRBV12-3 or TRBV12-4 with TRBJ1-1; TCRdb picks TRBD1, but there is no DNA to check that call. The CDR3 spans 16 residues.